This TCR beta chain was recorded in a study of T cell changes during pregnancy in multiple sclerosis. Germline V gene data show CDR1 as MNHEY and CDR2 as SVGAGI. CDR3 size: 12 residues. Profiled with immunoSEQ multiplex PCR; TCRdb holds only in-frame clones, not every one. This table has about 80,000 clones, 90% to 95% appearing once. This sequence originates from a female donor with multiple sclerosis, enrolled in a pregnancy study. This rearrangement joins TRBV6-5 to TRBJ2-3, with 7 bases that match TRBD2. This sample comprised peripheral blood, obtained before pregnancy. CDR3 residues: CVTRGTRDTQYF. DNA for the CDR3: TGTGTAACGCGGGGGACCCGAGATACGCAGTATTTT.